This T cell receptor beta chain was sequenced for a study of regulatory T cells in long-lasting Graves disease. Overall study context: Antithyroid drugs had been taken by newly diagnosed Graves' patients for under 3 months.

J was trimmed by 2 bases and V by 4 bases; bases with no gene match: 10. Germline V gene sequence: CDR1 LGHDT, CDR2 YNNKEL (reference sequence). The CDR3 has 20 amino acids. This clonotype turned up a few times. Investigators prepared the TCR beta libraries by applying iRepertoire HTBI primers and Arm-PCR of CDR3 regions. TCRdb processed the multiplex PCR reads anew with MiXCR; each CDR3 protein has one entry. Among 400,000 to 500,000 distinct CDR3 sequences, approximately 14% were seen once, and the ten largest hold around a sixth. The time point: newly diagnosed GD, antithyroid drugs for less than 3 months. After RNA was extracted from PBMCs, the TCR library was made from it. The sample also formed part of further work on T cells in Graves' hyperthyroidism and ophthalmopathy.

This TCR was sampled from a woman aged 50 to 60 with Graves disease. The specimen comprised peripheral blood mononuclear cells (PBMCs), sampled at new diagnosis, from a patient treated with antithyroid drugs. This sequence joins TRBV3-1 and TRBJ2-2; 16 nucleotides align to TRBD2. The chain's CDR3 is CASSPGTSGRVGKNTGELFF. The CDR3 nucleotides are TGTGCCAGCAGCCCCGGGACTAGCGGGAGGGTAGGGAAAAACACCGGGGAGCTGTTTTTT. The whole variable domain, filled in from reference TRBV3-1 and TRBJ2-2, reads DTAVSQTPKYLVTQMGNDKSIKCEQNLGHDTMYWYKQDSKKFLKIMFSYNNKELIINETVPNRFSPKSPDKAHLNLHINSLELGDSAVYFCASSPGTSGRVGKNTGELFFGEGSRLTVL.